This T cell receptor beta chain was sequenced during a study of T cells in localized non-small cell lung cancer. This clone was seen only once. CDR1 is MDHEN, CDR2 SYDVKM, per germline. V lost 4 bases and J lost 4; bases outside the gene matches: 7. The length of the CDR3 is 15 residues. Generated by immunoSEQ multiplex PCR, the TCRdb table keeps only in-frame clones and is missing some. In the table there are approximately 16,000 clones, approximately 85% of which are singletons. This chain uses TRBV28 with TRBJ2-1; 7 nucleotides align to TRBD2. Material: peripheral blood, obtained before any cancer treatment. This TCR derives from a female donor aged 60 or older with stage I squamous cell lung carcinoma. For the CDR3, the DNA is TGTGCCAGCAGTTCCGAGACTAGCACTTACAATGAGCAGTTCTTC. Encoded protein: CASSSETSTYNEQFF.